This entry concerns a single T cell receptor (beta chain). As yet, its antigen is unknown. The genes are named according to mouse. The CDR3 extends 4 residues past the end of the read, so its final part is completed from the germline J gene. These data belong to a study of CD8+ T cells in alopecia areata. Study-level background: Grafts of skin from C3H/HeJ donors aged roughly 6-12 months with spontaneous alopecia went to female C3H/HeJ mice aged about 7-10 weeks. Study outcomes and limitations: Lesional scalp, notably in alopecia totalis/universalis, had clonality above that of normal scalp.

Sequencing used cDNA as its template, made by extracting RNA and reverse transcribing it. Repertoires were generated with immunoSEQ multiplex PCR, while TCRdb's copy carries only in-frame clones and drops some. This sample has 250,000 or so clones and no singletons, with 0.9% to 1.5% in the ten largest. Germline loops: CDR1 NSQYPW, CDR2 LRSPGD (reference sequence). With V trimmed by 4 bases and J by 4 bases, 6 bases remained unmatched. CDR3 length: 14 residues. CD4, CD8alpha, NKG2D, NKG2ACE and other markers guided sorting of pooled cutaneous lymph node cells. This clonotype was obtained from a C3H/HeJ mouse with alopecia areata. As its MHC haplotype, the strain has H2-k. The rearrangement links TRBV1 to TRBJ1-1, with 7 bases that match TRBD1. The sample consisted of CD4+ T cells sorted from a lymph node. CDR3 bases read: TGCACCTGCAGTGAAGGGGGCGATGTCACA. Its protein product is CTCSEGGDVT. In full, the CDR3 is CTCSEGGDVTEVFF.